The T cell receptor (beta chain) under discussion was sequenced for a study of shared clonotypes between healthy human individuals. Trimming took 3 bases from V and 10 from J, leaving 12 bases between them. The germline CDR1 and CDR2 sequences are MDHEN and SYDVKM. The CDR3 runs to 12 residues. Sequenced by immunoSEQ multiplex PCR; TCRdb stores in-frame clones only, minus some. The sample consists of millions of clones, roughly 95% of them appearing once. Points from the study as a whole: Relative to memory subsets, naive subsets generally showed larger estimated richness. Sharing across four donors was seen in 4% to 6.5% of naive CD4 clonotypes.

A note on this clone: Its antigen is unidentified.

Sequencing was carried out using naive CD4+ T cells sorted from blood. Stated subset: CD45RA+ positively selected. The receptor comes from a man in his late teens or twenties in good health. The rearrangement links TRBV28 to TRBJ1-1; unclear D gene. CDR3: CASSFSVRRAFF. CDR3 in DNA: TGTGCCAGCAGTTTCTCTGTTCGGCGAGCTTTCTTT.